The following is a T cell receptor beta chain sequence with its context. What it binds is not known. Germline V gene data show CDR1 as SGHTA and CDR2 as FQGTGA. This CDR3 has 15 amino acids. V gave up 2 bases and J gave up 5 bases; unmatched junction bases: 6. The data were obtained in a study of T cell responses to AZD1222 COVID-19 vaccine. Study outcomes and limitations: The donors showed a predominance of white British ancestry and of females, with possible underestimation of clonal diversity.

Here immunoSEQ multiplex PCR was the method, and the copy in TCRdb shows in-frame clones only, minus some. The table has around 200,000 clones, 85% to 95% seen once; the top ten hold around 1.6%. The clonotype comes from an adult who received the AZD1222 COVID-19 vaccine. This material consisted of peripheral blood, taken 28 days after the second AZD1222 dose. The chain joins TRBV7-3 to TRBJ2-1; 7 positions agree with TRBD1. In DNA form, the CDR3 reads TGTGCCAGCAGCTTATTAGGGCAGGGGGACAATGAGCAGTTCTTC. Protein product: CASSLLGQGDNEQFF.